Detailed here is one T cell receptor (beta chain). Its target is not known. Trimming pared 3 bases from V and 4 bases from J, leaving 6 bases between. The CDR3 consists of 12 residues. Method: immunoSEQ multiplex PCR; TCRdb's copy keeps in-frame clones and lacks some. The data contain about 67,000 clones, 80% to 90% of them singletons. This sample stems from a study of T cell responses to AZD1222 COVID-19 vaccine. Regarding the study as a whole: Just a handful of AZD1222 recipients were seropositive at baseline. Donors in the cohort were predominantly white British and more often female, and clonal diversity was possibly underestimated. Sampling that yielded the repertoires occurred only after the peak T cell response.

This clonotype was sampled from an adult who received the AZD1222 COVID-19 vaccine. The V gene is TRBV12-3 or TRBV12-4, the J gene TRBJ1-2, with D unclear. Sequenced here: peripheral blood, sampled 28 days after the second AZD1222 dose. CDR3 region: CASSFQPYGYTF. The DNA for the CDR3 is TGTGCCAGCAGTTTTCAGCCCTATGGCTACACCTTC.